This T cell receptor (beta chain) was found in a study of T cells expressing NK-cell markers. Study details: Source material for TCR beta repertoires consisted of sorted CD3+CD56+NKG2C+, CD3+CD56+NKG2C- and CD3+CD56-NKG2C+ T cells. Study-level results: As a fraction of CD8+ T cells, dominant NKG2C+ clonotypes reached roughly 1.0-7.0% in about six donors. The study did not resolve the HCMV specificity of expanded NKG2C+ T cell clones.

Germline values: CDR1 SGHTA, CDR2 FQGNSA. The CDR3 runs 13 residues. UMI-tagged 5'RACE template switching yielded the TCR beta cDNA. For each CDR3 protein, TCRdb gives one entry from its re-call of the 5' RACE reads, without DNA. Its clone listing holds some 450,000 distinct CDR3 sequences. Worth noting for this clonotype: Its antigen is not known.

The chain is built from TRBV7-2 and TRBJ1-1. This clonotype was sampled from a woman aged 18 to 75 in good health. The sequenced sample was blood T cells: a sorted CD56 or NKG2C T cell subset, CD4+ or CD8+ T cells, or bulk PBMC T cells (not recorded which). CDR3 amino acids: CASSLVTGTEAFF.